These 16 T cell receptor beta chains were all obtained from the same sample, sequenced in a study of graft-versus-host responses after intestinal transplantation. These receptors have no known antigen. The method was immunoSEQ multiplex PCR; TCRdb's version includes in-frame clones alone and lacks a portion of them. The sample comprises 89,000 or so clones, roughly 85% of which are singletons, and around 0.86% rests with the top ten. The specimen comprised unstimulated CD4+ T cells sorted from spleen or lymph node cells, sampled before intestinal transplant. These receptors originate from a human donor who received an intestinal transplant.

This sequence joins TRBV5-1 and TRBJ1-1, with 7 bases fitting TRBD1. CDR1 and CDR2 (germline): SGHRS, YFSETQ. The CDR3 consists of 15 residues. V was pared by 2 bases and J by 3 bases, with 7 bases of the junction left unmatched. CDR3 residues: CASSFTRGGDTEAFF. The CDR3 region has the DNA TGCGCCAGCAGCTTCACCAGAGGGGGCGACACTGAAGCTTTCTTT.

This clone has only one observation. The chain uses TRBV6-5 and TRBJ2-5; tentatively, D is TRBD2 (5 bases). Germline V gene lookup returns CDR1 MNHEY and CDR2 SVGAGI. There are 12 residues in the CDR3. The V end lost 6 bases, the J end lost 6 bases, and 11 bases lay between the germline ends. The CDR3 region is CASSSYGKTQYF. CDR3 nucleotide sequence: TGTGCCAGCAGCTCATACGGGAAGACCCAGTACTTC.

The chain is built from TRBV7-2 and TRBJ2-7; no clear D gene. The CDR3 length is 13 residues. Germline CDR1 is SGHTA and CDR2 is FQGNSA. Trimming removed 5 bases from V and 2 bases from J, with 10 bases in between. The CDR3 nucleotides read TGTGCCAGCAGCCCACCTAACGCCTACGAGCAGTACTTC. It is translated as CASSPPNAYEQYF.

The chain recombines TRBV19 with TRBJ1-5; 10 nucleotides match TRBD1. Germline CDR1 LNHDA, CDR2 SQIVND (reference sequence). The CDR3 is 15 amino acids. J gave up 6 bases and V 1 base, and 3 bases lay outside the gene matches. In nucleotides, the CDR3 is TGTGCCAGTAGTATAGGACAGGGGGCGGTTCAGCCCCAGCATTTT. This sequence encodes CASSIGQGAVQPQHF.

V usage is TRBV5-6 and J usage is TRBJ1-2; possibly TRBD1 for D (6 bases). Per the germline V gene, CDR1 is SGHDT and CDR2 is YYEEEE. The length of the CDR3 is 14 residues. V gave up 2 bases and J gave up 5 bases, with 13 bases separating them. CDR3 region: CASSLAGTQYGYTF. CDR3 nucleotides: TGTGCCAGCAGCTTAGCCGGGACACAGTATGGCTACACCTTC.

The J gene is TRBJ2-5, the V gene TRBV7-9, with a possible D match to TRBD2 (5 bases). Per germline, CDR1 SEHNR and CDR2 FQNEAQ (reference sequence). V was shortened by 1 base and J by 4 bases, with 13 bases between the two germline ends. CDR3 length: 15 residues. CDR3 bases: TGTGCCAGCAGCTTAGTGGCGGGCACGGGAGAGACCCAGTACTTC. This translates into CASSLVAGTGETQYF.

V usage is TRBV5-6 and J usage is TRBJ2-7; TRBD1 matches at 10 bases. This CDR3 comprises 15 residues. Germline lookup yields CDR1 SGHDT and CDR2 YYEEEE. V lost 1 base and J lost 3; bases outside the gene matches: 4. CDR3 loop: CASSLSGTGVYEQYF. The CDR3 DNA reads as TGTGCCAGCAGCTTGTCCGGGACAGGGGTCTACGAGCAGTACTTC.

The chain carries TRBV4-1 and TRBJ2-5; maybe TRBD2 (5 bases). The germline V gene has CDR1 MGHRA and CDR2 YSYEKL. Deletions cut 3 bases from V and 1 base from J, with 15 bases between. The CDR3 loop spans 16 amino acids. The CDR3 loop is CASSQFGNSPQETQYF. DNA of the CDR3: TGCGCCAGCAGCCAGTTCGGGAATAGCCCCCAAGAGACCCAGTACTTC.

The rearrangement links TRBV5-1 to TRBJ1-1; D is uncertain. Germline CDR1 is SGHRS and CDR2 is YFSETQ. V was pared by 4 bases and J by 1 base, with 11 bases between. This CDR3 spans 14 amino acids. CDR3 sequence reads: CASSPVTGNTEAFF. The CDR3 DNA follows: TGCGCCAGCAGCCCCGTTACGGGGAACACTGAAGCTTTCTTT.

In its sample, this clone was seen once. The genes are TRBV5-1 and TRBJ2-5; TRBD1 aligns across 10 bases. This CDR3 has 15 amino acids. Trimming took 1 base from V and 3 from J; bases not matched to a gene: 3. Germline values: CDR1 SGHRS, CDR2 YFSETQ. This chain's CDR3 is CASSLIGQGEETQYF. The CDR3, as DNA: TGCGCCAGCAGCTTGATAGGACAGGGGGAAGAGACCCAGTACTTC.

The chain combines TRBV5-4 with TRBJ1-2, with TRBD1 identical over 12 bases. This CDR3 comprises 15 residues. Trimming took 4 bases from V and 8 from J; bases not matched to a gene: 9. Germline V lookup: CDR1 SGHNT, CDR2 YYREEE (reference sequence). CDR3 coding DNA: TGTGCCAGCAGCCACCGGGACAGGGGGCAGCACGGCTACACCTTC. This translates into CASSHRDRGQHGYTF.

The V call is TRBV5-1, the J call TRBJ2-2, with a possible D match to TRBD1 (6 bases). CDR3 length: 16 residues. CDR1 is SGHRS and CDR2 is YFSETQ in the germline V gene. Trimming pared 4 bases from V and 0 bases from J, leaving 13 bases between. The CDR3 reads CASSRNRASNTGELFF. Here the CDR3 DNA reads TGCGCCAGCAGCAGAAACAGGGCCTCGAACACCGGGGAGCTGTTTTTT.

This CDR3 is CASSVRGGYEQYF. The CDR3 coding sequence is TGTGCCAGCAGCGTACGGGGGGGCTACGAGCAGTACTTC. V is TRBV14 and J is TRBJ2-7, with 8 bases fitting TRBD2. Trimming cost V 5 bases and J 3 bases; bases outside gene matches: 3. From germline, CDR1 is SGHDN and CDR2 FVKESK. The CDR3 loop spans 13 amino acids.

The rearrangement joins TRBV5-5 to TRBJ2-1; possible D gene TRBD2, 6 bases. CDR3 size: 15 residues. V dropped 3 bases and J dropped 5 bases, with 15 bases sitting between them. Germline CDR1 SGHKS, CDR2 YYEKEE (reference sequence). The CDR3: CASSSVAVQNNEQFF. The CDR3 nucleotides read TGTGCCAGCAGCTCCGTAGCGGTACAAAACAATGAGCAGTTCTTC.

Remarks on this clone: The same CDR3 is also encoded by other DNA sequences in this sample. V usage is TRBV2 and J usage is TRBJ1-2; TRBD1 agrees at 7 bases. CDR3 length: 14 residues. The V gene end was trimmed by 3 bases and the J gene end by 4 bases; junction bases not matched to a gene: 5. Germline loops: CDR1 SNHLY, CDR2 FYNNEI. DNA for the CDR3: TGTGCCAGCAGTGAGACAGGGCTGGGCTATGGCTACACCTTC. Amino acids: CASSETGLGYGYTF.

This chain joins TRBV9 and TRBJ2-1, with 7 bases lining up with TRBD2. CDR3 length equals 16 residues. V lost 0 bases, J lost 0 bases, and 3 bases stayed unmatched. Germline CDR1 and CDR2: SGDLS and YYNGEE. CDR3 coding DNA: TGTGCCAGCAGCGTAGGAGGGAGGGCCTCCTACAATGAGCAGTTCTTC. Its protein product is CASSVGGRASYNEQFF. Full variable domain (rest looked up from reference TRBV9 and TRBJ2-1): DSGVTQTPKHLITATGQRVTLRCSPRSGDLSVYWYQQSLDQGLQFLIQYYNGEERAKGNILERFSAQQFPDLHSELNLSSLELGDSALYFCASSVGGRASYNEQFFGPGTRLTVL.